This TCR beta chain was sequenced during a study of cytomegalovirus exposure and HLA in healthy donors. Researchers ran the PCR with 60 Vbeta and 13 Jbeta primers. Libraries were prepared by immunoSEQ multiplex PCR; TCRdb keeps only in-frame clonotypes and omits some of them. The data show approximately 180,000 clones, approximately 85% seen once. V shed 11 bases, J shed 1 base, and the junction held 6 bases outside the gene matches. Germline V CDR1 and CDR2: LNHDA, SQIVND (reference sequence). CDR3 length: 14 amino acids. The source is a man between 18 and 35 years old in good health and CMV-seronegative. The chain combines TRBV19 with TRBJ2-3; 10 nucleotides match TRBD2. Sequencing was performed on PBMCs. The CDR3 here is CAATSGVGTDTQYF. Here the CDR3 DNA reads TGTGCCGCTACTAGCGGGGTGGGCACAGATACGCAGTATTTT.